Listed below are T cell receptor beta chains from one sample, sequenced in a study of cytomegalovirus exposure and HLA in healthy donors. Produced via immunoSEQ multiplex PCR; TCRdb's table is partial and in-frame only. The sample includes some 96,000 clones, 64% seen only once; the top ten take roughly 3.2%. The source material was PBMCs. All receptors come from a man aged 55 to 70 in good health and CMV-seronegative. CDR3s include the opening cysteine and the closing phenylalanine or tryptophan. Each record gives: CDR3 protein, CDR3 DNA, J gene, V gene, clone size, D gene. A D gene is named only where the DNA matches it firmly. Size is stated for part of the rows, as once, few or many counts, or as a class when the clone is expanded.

CDR3aa: CASSPGLAGGNEQFF
CDR3nt: TGTGCCAGCAGCCCGGGACTAGCGGGGGGCAATGAGCAGTTCTTC
j_gene: TRBJ2-1
v_gene: TRBV7-3
abundance: -
d_gene: TRBD2

CDR3aa: CASKIAGGNSPLHF
CDR3nt: TGTGCCAGCAAAATTGCAGGGGGGAATTCACCCCTCCACTTT
j_gene: TRBJ1-6
v_gene: TRBV6-6
abundance: -
d_gene: TRBD1

CDR3aa: CASSLQGGNNSPLHF
CDR3nt: TGCGCCAGCAGCTTACAGGGGGGTAATAATTCACCCCTCCACTTT
j_gene: TRBJ1-6
v_gene: TRBV5-1
abundance: -
d_gene: TRBD1

CDR3aa: CASSAAGVGETQYF
CDR3nt: TGTGCCAGCAGTGCTGCGGGGGTGGGAGAGACCCAGTACTTC
j_gene: TRBJ2-5
v_gene: TRBV25-1
abundance: -
d_gene: TRBD2

CDR3aa: CASSQTGGYGYTF
CDR3nt: TGTGCCAGCAGTCAGACAGGCGGCTATGGCTACACCTTC
j_gene: TRBJ1-2
v_gene: TRBV6-6
abundance: -
d_gene: -

CDR3aa: CASSKGGLKQETQYF
CDR3nt: TGTGCCAGCAGCAAGGGGGGGTTAAAACAAGAGACCCAGTACTTC
j_gene: TRBJ2-5
v_gene: TRBV11-2
abundance: -
d_gene: -

CDR3aa: CSSSPPPSAGRGLRAFF
CDR3nt: TGTTCCAGCAGCCCTCCTCCTTCTGCTGGGCGGGGGCTTCGAGCTTTCTTT
j_gene: TRBJ1-1
v_gene: TRBV7-9
abundance: -
d_gene: -

CDR3aa: CASSLDAGLDEKLFF
CDR3nt: TGCGCCAGCAGCTTGGATGCAGGGTTAGATGAAAAACTGTTTTTT
j_gene: TRBJ1-4
v_gene: TRBV5-1
abundance: -
d_gene: -

CDR3aa: CASSYPTGGLGTEAFF
CDR3nt: TGTGCCAGCAGTTACCCGACAGGGGGGCTTGGCACTGAAGCTTTCTTT
j_gene: TRBJ1-1
v_gene: TRBV6-5
abundance: -
d_gene: TRBD1

CDR3aa: CASSFRLAGEETQYF
CDR3nt: TGTGCCAGCAGCTTCAGACTAGCGGGGGAAGAGACCCAGTACTTC
j_gene: TRBJ2-5
v_gene: TRBV5-4
abundance: -
d_gene: TRBD2

CDR3aa: CASSLGLTGSYEQYF
CDR3nt: TGCGCCAGCAGCTTGGGACTGACAGGATCCTACGAGCAGTACTTC
j_gene: TRBJ2-7
v_gene: TRBV5-1
abundance: -
d_gene: -

CDR3aa: CASSLDRPAPKNIQYF
CDR3nt: TGCGCCAGCAGCTTGGACAGGCCTGCTCCCAAAAACATTCAGTACTTC
j_gene: TRBJ2-4
v_gene: TRBV5-1
abundance: -
d_gene: -

CDR3aa: CASSNDDSYSNQPQHF
CDR3nt: TGTGCCAGCAGTAACGATGACTCCTATAGCAATCAGCCCCAGCATTTT
j_gene: TRBJ1-5
v_gene: TRBV6-6
abundance: -
d_gene: -

CDR3aa: CASSRTAVASGNTIYF
CDR3nt: TGTGCCAGCAGCCGGACAGCAGTCGCCTCTGGAAACACCATATATTTT
j_gene: TRBJ1-3
v_gene: TRBV5-5
abundance: few
d_gene: -

CDR3aa: CASSLWDSKEAFF
CDR3nt: TGTGCCAGCAGCTTGTGGGACAGTAAGGAAGCTTTCTTT
j_gene: TRBJ1-1
v_gene: TRBV5-6
abundance: -
d_gene: TRBD1

CDR3aa: CACKGPAGTGELFF
CDR3nt: TGTGCCTGTAAGGGCCCGGCGGGCACCGGGGAGCTGTTTTTT
j_gene: TRBJ2-2
v_gene: TRBV30
abundance: -
d_gene: -

CDR3aa: CASSQPGRSNTQYF
CDR3nt: TGCGCCAGCAGCCAACCCGGGAGATCGAATACGCAGTATTTT
j_gene: TRBJ2-3
v_gene: TRBV4-1
abundance: -
d_gene: -

CDR3aa: CASSDVGWTGSGPNEQFF
CDR3nt: TGTGCCAGCAGCGACGTTGGGTGGACAGGATCGGGGCCCAATGAGCAGTTCTTC
j_gene: TRBJ2-1
v_gene: TRBV21-1
abundance: -
d_gene: -

CDR3aa: CASSSETARYNEQFF
CDR3nt: TGCGCCAGCAGCTCAGAGACGGCGAGGTACAATGAGCAGTTCTTC
j_gene: TRBJ2-1
v_gene: TRBV5-1
abundance: -
d_gene: -

CDR3aa: CASSDLARRGGYTF
CDR3nt: TGTGCCAGCAGTGACCTTGCCAGGCGGGGTGGCTACACCTTC
j_gene: TRBJ1-2
v_gene: TRBV6-6
abundance: few
d_gene: -

CDR3aa: CASSYRLGQGGGYTF
CDR3nt: TGTGCCAGCAGTTACCGATTGGGACAGGGCGGCGGCTACACCTTC
j_gene: TRBJ1-2
v_gene: TRBV6-5
abundance: -
d_gene: TRBD1

CDR3aa: CASSELAGEANEQFF
CDR3nt: TGTGCCAGCAGTGAACTAGCGGGAGAGGCCAATGAGCAGTTCTTC
j_gene: TRBJ2-1
v_gene: TRBV6-4
abundance: -
d_gene: TRBD2

CDR3aa: CAISEGTNTDTQYF
CDR3nt: TGTGCCATCAGTGAGGGGACTAACACAGATACGCAGTATTTT
j_gene: TRBJ2-3
v_gene: TRBV10-3
abundance: -
d_gene: TRBD2

CDR3aa: CASSVGTSGGHNTQYF
CDR3nt: TGTGCCAGCAGCGTAGGGACTAGCGGGGGTCATAATACGCAGTATTTT
j_gene: TRBJ2-3
v_gene: TRBV9
abundance: -
d_gene: TRBD2

CDR3aa: CASSLVGQYYEQFF
CDR3nt: TGTGCCAGCAGCTTAGTAGGACAGTACTATGAGCAGTTCTTC
j_gene: TRBJ2-1
v_gene: TRBV7-9
abundance: few
d_gene: -

CDR3aa: CATSRGPNDEQFF
CDR3nt: TGTGCCACCAGCAGAGGCCCTAACGATGAGCAGTTCTTC
j_gene: TRBJ2-1
v_gene: TRBV15
abundance: -
d_gene: -

CDR3aa: CASSLIRGPNTGELFF
CDR3nt: TGTGCCAGCAGCTTGATCAGGGGGCCTAACACCGGGGAGCTGTTTTTT
j_gene: TRBJ2-2
v_gene: TRBV5-8
abundance: -
d_gene: TRBD1

CDR3aa: CASSLAGSQLQETQYF
CDR3nt: TGTGCCAGCAGCTTGGCCGGGAGCCAGCTACAAGAGACCCAGTACTTC
j_gene: TRBJ2-5
v_gene: TRBV5-4
abundance: -
d_gene: -

CDR3aa: CASSEGLGYEQYF
CDR3nt: TGCGCCAGCAGTGAAGGACTAGGGTACGAGCAGTACTTC
j_gene: TRBJ2-7
v_gene: TRBV10-1
abundance: -
d_gene: TRBD2

CDR3aa: CASRSGTGSGYTF
CDR3nt: TGTGCCAGCAGGTCCGGGACAGGGAGCGGCTACACCTTC
j_gene: TRBJ1-2
v_gene: TRBV5-4
abundance: -
d_gene: TRBD1

CDR3aa: CASSPDRGRQPQHF
CDR3nt: TGTGCCAGCAGCCCTGACAGGGGGCGACAGCCCCAGCATTTT
j_gene: TRBJ1-5
v_gene: TRBV6-5
abundance: -
d_gene: TRBD1

CDR3aa: CASSFGTGLWRGYTF
CDR3nt: TGTGCCAGCAGCTTTGGGACAGGGCTTTGGCGGGGCTACACCTTC
j_gene: TRBJ1-2
v_gene: TRBV5-4
abundance: -
d_gene: TRBD1

CDR3aa: CASSMGQKNTEAFF
CDR3nt: TGTGCCAGTAGTATGGGACAAAAGAACACTGAAGCTTTCTTT
j_gene: TRBJ1-1
v_gene: TRBV19
abundance: -
d_gene: -

CDR3aa: CASSAPGTGGTGELFF
CDR3nt: TGCGCCAGCAGCGCTCCGGGGACAGGGGGAACCGGGGAGCTGTTTTTT
j_gene: TRBJ2-2
v_gene: TRBV5-1
abundance: few
d_gene: TRBD1

CDR3aa: CASSLETGGSNQPQHF
CDR3nt: TGTGCCAGCTCACTAGAAACAGGGGGCAGCAATCAGCCCCAGCATTTT
j_gene: TRBJ1-5
v_gene: TRBV18
abundance: -
d_gene: TRBD1

CDR3aa: CASSVSGQGLNEQYF
CDR3nt: TGCGCCAGCAGCGTATCCGGACAGGGGTTAAACGAGCAGTACTTC
j_gene: TRBJ2-7
v_gene: TRBV5-1
abundance: -
d_gene: TRBD1

CDR3aa: CASSFLRGLNTGELFF
CDR3nt: TGTGCCAGCAGTTTCTTGCGGGGTCTGAACACCGGGGAGCTGTTTTTT
j_gene: TRBJ2-2
v_gene: TRBV27
abundance: few
d_gene: -

CDR3aa: CASSESSISRLLSNQPQHF
CDR3nt: TGTGCCAGCAGTGAATCGTCCATTTCGAGGTTACTTAGCAATCAGCCCCAGCATTTT
j_gene: TRBJ1-5
v_gene: TRBV2
abundance: -
d_gene: -

CDR3aa: CASTRDISTDTQYF
CDR3nt: TGTGCCAGCACGAGGGACATCAGCACAGATACGCAGTATTTT
j_gene: TRBJ2-3
v_gene: TRBV9
abundance: -
d_gene: -

CDR3aa: CASSLVEGANTEAFF
CDR3nt: TGTGCCAGCAGCTTGGTGGAGGGGGCGAACACTGAAGCTTTCTTT
j_gene: TRBJ1-1
v_gene: TRBV5-4
abundance: -
d_gene: TRBD1

CDR3aa: CASSPLAGPHETQYF
CDR3nt: TGTGCCAGCAGCCCCCTAGCGGGGCCCCACGAGACCCAGTACTTC
j_gene: TRBJ2-5
v_gene: TRBV9
abundance: few
d_gene: TRBD2

CDR3aa: CASSPQAGGRETQYF
CDR3nt: TGTGCCAGCTCACCACAAGCGGGGGGCCGAGAGACCCAGTACTTC
j_gene: TRBJ2-5
v_gene: TRBV18
abundance: -
d_gene: TRBD2

CDR3aa: CASSEDRGGNNSPLHF
CDR3nt: TGTGCCAGCAGTGAGGACAGGGGAGGTAATAATTCACCCCTCCACTTT
j_gene: TRBJ1-6
v_gene: TRBV2
abundance: few
d_gene: TRBD1

CDR3aa: CASSPDRVMNTEAFF
CDR3nt: TGTGCCAGCAGTCCCGACAGGGTCATGAACACTGAAGCTTTCTTT
j_gene: TRBJ1-1
v_gene: TRBV6-1
abundance: -
d_gene: TRBD1

CDR3aa: CASIPVAREGNEQYF
CDR3nt: TGTGCCAGCATCCCTGTGGCCAGGGAGGGAAACGAGCAGTACTTC
j_gene: TRBJ2-7
v_gene: TRBV28
abundance: -
d_gene: TRBD2

CDR3aa: CASSWGEVTEAFF
CDR3nt: TGTGCCAGCAGTTGGGGGGAAGTCACTGAAGCTTTCTTT
j_gene: TRBJ1-1
v_gene: TRBV6-5
abundance: -
d_gene: -

CDR3aa: CASRRIGQGFGTEAFF
CDR3nt: TGTGCCAGCAGACGAATCGGACAGGGTTTCGGCACTGAAGCTTTCTTT
j_gene: TRBJ1-1
v_gene: TRBV27
abundance: -
d_gene: TRBD1

CDR3aa: CASSEDRGYSNQPQHF
CDR3nt: TGTGCCAGCAGTGAGGACAGGGGGTATAGCAATCAGCCCCAGCATTTT
j_gene: TRBJ1-5
v_gene: TRBV6-1
abundance: -
d_gene: TRBD1

CDR3aa: CSVPKFVAPQETQYF
CDR3nt: TGCAGCGTCCCAAAATTTGTAGCCCCCCAAGAGACCCAGTACTTC
j_gene: TRBJ2-5
v_gene: TRBV29-1
abundance: -
d_gene: -

CDR3aa: CASSAWTGANQPQHF
CDR3nt: TGTGCCAGTAGTGCCTGGACAGGGGCCAATCAGCCCCAGCATTTT
j_gene: TRBJ1-5
v_gene: TRBV19
abundance: few
d_gene: TRBD1

CDR3aa: CASSFNFGGDEDTIYF
CDR3nt: TGTGCCAGCAGCTTCAACTTTGGGGGCGACGAGGACACCATATATTTT
j_gene: TRBJ1-3
v_gene: TRBV5-4
abundance: once
d_gene: -

CDR3aa: CASRAGGETEAFF
CDR3nt: TGTGCCAGCAGGGCAGGGGGCGAGACTGAAGCTTTCTTT
j_gene: TRBJ1-1
v_gene: TRBV11-2
abundance: -
d_gene: TRBD1

CDR3aa: CASSYSHQGAFEQYF
CDR3nt: TGTGCCAGCAGTTACTCACACCAGGGGGCCTTTGAGCAGTACTTC
j_gene: TRBJ2-7
v_gene: TRBV6-5
abundance: -
d_gene: TRBD1